One sample yielded the 5 T cell receptor beta chains listed below, sequenced in a study of vaccination and CD4 T cells after COVID-19. Treatment specified: roughly ten-day PBMC culture with coronavirus spike peptide pools or control peptides (ViraFEST assay). No cognate antigen is known for these TCRs. Researchers used the Oncomine TCR Beta short-read assay to sequence DNA from cultured CD4+ T cells. TCRdb re-called the PCR reads with MiXCR, one entry per CDR3 protein. In the table there are more than 15,000 distinct CDR3 sequences, more than 45% of which are singletons. Sequenced here: CD4+ T cells from blood, cultured in vitro, sampled before SARS-CoV-2 vaccination. All receptors derive from a human donor who had recovered from COVID-19.

In this sample, this clonotype turned up a few times. This chain uses TRBV20-1 with TRBJ2-2, with 10 nucleotides matching TRBD2. There are 16 residues in the CDR3. The V gene end was trimmed by 5 bases and the J gene end by 3 bases; junction bases not matched to a gene: 9. Germline CDR1 is DFQATT and CDR2 is SNEGSKA (reference sequence). CDR3 region: CSARSSGRGYTGELFF. The CDR3 nucleotides are TGCAGTGCTCGCTCAAGCGGGAGGGGGTACACCGGGGAGCTGTTTTTT.

As concerns this clonotype: The germline gene is not matched at one end of the junction; a read error may be the cause. The chain joins TRBV18 to TRBJ1-1; D remains ambiguous. The CDR3 extends over 14 amino acids. Germline V gene data show CDR1 as KGHSH and CDR2 as LQKENI. The CDR3 DNA follows: TGCGCCAGCTCAATCTTCGGAGAGAACACTGAAGCTTTCTTT. It is translated as CASSIFGENTEAFF.

The chain couples TRBV7-2 to TRBJ1-5; D ambiguous. Looked up from germline, CDR1 is SGHTA and CDR2 is FQGNSA. The CDR3 has 13 amino acids. V lost 5 bases to trimming and J lost 4 bases, with 9 bases between them. The CDR3 bases are TGTGCCAGCAGCGAGGAGTCTAATCAGCCCCAGCATTTT. Protein: CASSEESNQPQHF.

The chain employs TRBV30 and TRBJ2-7; maybe TRBD1 (6 bases). V lost 1 base and J lost 2, with 12 bases in between. Looked up from germline, CDR1 is GTSNPN and CDR2 is SVGIG (reference sequence). The CDR3 extends over 14 amino acids. The CDR3 is CAWSAGVIPYEQYF. The DNA for the CDR3 is TGTGCCTGGAGTGCAGGGGTGATCCCCTACGAGCAGTACTTC.

This clonotype was recorded a few times. The genes are TRBV9 and TRBJ1-1; D is uncertain. Per germline, CDR1 SGDLS and CDR2 YYNGEE. The ends were cut back, 0 bases at V and 2 bases at J, with 8 bases in the middle. The CDR3 is made up of 14 amino acids. The CDR3 here is CASSVVGENTEAFF. The CDR3 region has the DNA TGTGCCAGCAGCGTAGTTGGGGAAAACACTGAAGCTTTCTTT.